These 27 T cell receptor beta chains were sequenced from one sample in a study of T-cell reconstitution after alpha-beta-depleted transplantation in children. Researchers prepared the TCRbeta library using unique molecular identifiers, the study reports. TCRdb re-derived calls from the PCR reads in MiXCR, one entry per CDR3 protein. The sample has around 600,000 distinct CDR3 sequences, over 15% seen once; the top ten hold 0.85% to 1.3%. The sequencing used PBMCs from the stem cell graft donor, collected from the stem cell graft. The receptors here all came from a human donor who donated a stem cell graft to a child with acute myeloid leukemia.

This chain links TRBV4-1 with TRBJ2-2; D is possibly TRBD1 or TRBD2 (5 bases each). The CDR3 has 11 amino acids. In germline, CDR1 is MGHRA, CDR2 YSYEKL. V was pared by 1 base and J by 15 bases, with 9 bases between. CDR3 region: CASSQGGWLFF. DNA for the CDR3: TGCGCCAGCAGCCAAGGGGGGTGGTTGTTTTTT.

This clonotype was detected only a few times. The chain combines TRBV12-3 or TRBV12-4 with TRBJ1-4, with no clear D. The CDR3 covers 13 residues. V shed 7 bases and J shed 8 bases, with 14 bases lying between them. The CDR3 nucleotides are TGTGCCAGCACCCCTGGGCGCCAGGAAAAACTGTTTTTT. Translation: CASTPGRQEKLFF.

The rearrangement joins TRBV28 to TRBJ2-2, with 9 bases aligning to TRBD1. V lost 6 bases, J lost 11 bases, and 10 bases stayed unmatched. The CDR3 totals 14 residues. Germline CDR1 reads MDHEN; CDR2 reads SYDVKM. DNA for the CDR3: TGTGCCAGCAGGGTACAGGGGGCGACAGACGAGCTGTTTTTT. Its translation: CASRVQGATDELFF.

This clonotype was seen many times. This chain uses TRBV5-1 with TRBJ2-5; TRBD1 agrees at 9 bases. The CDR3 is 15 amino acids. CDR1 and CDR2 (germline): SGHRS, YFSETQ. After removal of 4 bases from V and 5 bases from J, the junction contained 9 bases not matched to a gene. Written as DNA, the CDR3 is TGCGCCAGCAGCGGGGGACAGGGTTTTGCGGAGACCCAGTACTTC. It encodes CASSGGQGFAETQYF. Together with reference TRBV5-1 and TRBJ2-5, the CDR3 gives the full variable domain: KAGVTQTPRYLIKTRGQQVTLSCSPISGHRSVSWYQQTPGQGLQFLFEYFSETQRNKGNFPGRFSGRQFSNSRSEMNVSTLELGDSALYLCASSGGQGFAETQYFGPGTRLLVL.

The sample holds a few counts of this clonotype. CDR3 protein: CASSPVGRFSGNTIYF. DNA of the CDR3: TGTGCCAGCAGCCCAGTGGGGCGATTCTCTGGAAACACCATATATTTT. The chain joins TRBV9 to TRBJ1-3; D possibly corresponds to TRBD1 (5 bases). Germline V gene data show CDR1 as SGDLS and CDR2 as YYNGEE. This CDR3 region has 16 residues. Trimming took 4 bases from V and 0 from J, leaving 14 bases between them.

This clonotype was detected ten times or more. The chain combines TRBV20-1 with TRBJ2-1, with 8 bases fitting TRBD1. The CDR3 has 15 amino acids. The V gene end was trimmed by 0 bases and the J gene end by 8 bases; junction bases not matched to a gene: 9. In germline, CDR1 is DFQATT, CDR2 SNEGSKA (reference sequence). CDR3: CSARDLETGEDEQFF. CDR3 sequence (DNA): TGCAGTGCTAGAGATCTAGAGACAGGGGAGGATGAGCAGTTCTTC.

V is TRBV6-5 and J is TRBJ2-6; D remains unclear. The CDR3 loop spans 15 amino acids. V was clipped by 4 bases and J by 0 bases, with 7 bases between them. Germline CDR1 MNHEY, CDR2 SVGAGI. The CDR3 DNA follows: TGTGCCAGCAGTTCCCCGGACTCTGGGGCCAACGTCCTGACTTTC. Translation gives CASSSPDSGANVLTF.

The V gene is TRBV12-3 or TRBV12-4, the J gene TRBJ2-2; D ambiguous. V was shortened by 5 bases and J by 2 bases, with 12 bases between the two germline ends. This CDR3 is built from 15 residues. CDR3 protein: CASSQYQLNTGELFF. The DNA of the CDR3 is TGTGCCAGCAGTCAATACCAATTAAACACCGGGGAGCTGTTTTTT.

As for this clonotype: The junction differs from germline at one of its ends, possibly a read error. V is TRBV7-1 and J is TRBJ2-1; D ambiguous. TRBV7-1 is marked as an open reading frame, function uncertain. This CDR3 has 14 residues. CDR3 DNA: TGTGCCAGCGGCTCTGGGCTGAGCTACAATGAGCAGTTCTTC. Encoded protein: CASGSGLSYNEQFF.

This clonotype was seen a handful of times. The CDR3 sequence: CASEWEGATTQYF. The CDR3 DNA sequence: TGTGCTAGTGAATGGGAGGGGGCGACAACCCAGTACTTC. The chain joins TRBV12-5 to TRBJ2-5, with D perhaps matching TRBD1 or TRBD2 (7 bases each). The CDR3 has 13 amino acids. CDR1 LGHNT and CDR2 FRNRAP come from the germline V gene. V lost 7 bases and J 8 bases, leaving 17 bases between the germline ends. Full variable domain (missing parts from reference TRBV12-5 and TRBJ2-5): DARVTQTPRHKVTEMGQEVTMRCQPILGHNTVFWYRQTMMQGLELLAYFRNRAPLDDSGMPKDRFSAEMPDATLATLKIQPSEPRDSAVYFCASEWEGATTQYFGPGTRLLVL.

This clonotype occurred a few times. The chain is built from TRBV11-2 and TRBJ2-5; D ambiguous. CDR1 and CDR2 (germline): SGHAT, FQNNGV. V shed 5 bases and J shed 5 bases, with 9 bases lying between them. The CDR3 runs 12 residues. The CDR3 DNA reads TGTGCCAGCAGCCACGGTGGGGAGACCCAGTACTTC. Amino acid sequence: CASSHGGETQYF.

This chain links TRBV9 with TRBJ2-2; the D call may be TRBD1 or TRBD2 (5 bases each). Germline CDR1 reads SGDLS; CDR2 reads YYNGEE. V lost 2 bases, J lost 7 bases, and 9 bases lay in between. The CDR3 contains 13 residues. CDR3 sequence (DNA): TGTGCCAGCAGCGTTGGGACGAACGGGGAGCTGTTTTTT. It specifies CASSVGTNGELFF.

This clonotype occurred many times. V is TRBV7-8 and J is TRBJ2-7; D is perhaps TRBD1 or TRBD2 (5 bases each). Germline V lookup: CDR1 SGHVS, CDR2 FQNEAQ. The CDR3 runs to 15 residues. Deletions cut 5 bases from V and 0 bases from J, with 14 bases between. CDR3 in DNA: TGTGCCAGCAGCCTCGGGACCCCTAGCTCCTACGAGCAGTACGTC. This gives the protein CASSLGTPSSYEQYV.

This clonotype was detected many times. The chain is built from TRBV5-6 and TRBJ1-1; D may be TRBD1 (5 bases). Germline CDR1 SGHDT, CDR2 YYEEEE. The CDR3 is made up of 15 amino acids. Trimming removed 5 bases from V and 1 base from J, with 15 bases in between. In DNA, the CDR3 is TGTGCCAGCAGGATCGCGTGGGGGGGGAACACTGAAGCTTTCTTT. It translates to CASRIAWGGNTEAFF. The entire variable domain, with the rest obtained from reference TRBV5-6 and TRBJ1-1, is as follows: DAGVTQSPTHLIKTRGQQVTLRCSPKSGHDTVSWYQQALGQGPQFIFQYYEEEERQRGNFPDRFSGHQFPNYSSELNVNALLLGDSALYLCASRIAWGGNTEAFFGQGTRLTVV.

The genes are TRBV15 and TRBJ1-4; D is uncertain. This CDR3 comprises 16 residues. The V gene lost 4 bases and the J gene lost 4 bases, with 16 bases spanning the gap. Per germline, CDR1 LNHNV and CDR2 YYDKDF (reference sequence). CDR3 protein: CATSIVPGLVNEKLFF. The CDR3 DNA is TGTGCCACCAGCATAGTCCCCGGACTCGTTAATGAAAAACTGTTTTTT.

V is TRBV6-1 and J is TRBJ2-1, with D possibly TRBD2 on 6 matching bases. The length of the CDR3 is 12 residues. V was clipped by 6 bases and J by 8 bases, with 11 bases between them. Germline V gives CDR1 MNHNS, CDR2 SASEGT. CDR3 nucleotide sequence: TGTGCCAGCAGGTGGGGGGTCGATGAGCAGTTCTTC. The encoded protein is CASRWGVDEQFF.

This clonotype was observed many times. CDR3 region: CASSETLIEETQYF. Here the CDR3 DNA reads TGCGCCAGCAGTGAGACCCTCATAGAAGAGACCCAGTACTTC. V and J are TRBV10-2 and TRBJ2-5, with unresolved D. CDR1 and CDR2 (germline): WSHSY, SAAADI. V lost 2 bases and J lost 3, with 10 bases in between. The CDR3 has 14 amino acids.

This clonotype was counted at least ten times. The CDR3 sequence is CSAAVPGGVTDTQYF. The CDR3 DNA reads TGCAGTGCTGCCGTTCCCGGGGGGGTCACAGATACGCAGTATTTT. V usage is TRBV20-1 and J usage is TRBJ2-3; TRBD2 aligns across 8 bases. Trimming removed 5 bases from V and 2 bases from J; junction bases left unmatched: 9. The germline V gene has CDR1 DFQATT and CDR2 SNEGSKA (reference sequence). This CDR3 comprises 15 residues.

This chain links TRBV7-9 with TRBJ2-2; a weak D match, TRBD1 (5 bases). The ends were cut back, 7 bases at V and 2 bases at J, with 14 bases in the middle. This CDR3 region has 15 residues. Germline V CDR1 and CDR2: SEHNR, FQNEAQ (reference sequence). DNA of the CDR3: TGTGCCAGCACCTCAGGGCAGGCTAACACCGGGGAGCTGTTTTTT. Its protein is CASTSGQANTGELFF.

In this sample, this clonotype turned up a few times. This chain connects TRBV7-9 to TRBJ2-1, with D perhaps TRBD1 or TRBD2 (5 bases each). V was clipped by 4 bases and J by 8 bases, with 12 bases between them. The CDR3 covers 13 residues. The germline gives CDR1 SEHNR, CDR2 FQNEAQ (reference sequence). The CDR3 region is CASSSPRGHEQFF. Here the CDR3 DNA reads TGTGCCAGCAGCTCCCCCCGGGGACATGAGCAGTTCTTC. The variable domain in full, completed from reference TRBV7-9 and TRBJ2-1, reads DTGVSQNPRHKITKRGQNVTFRCDPISEHNRLYWYRQTLGQGPEFLTYFQNEAQLEKSRLLSDRFSAERPKGSFSTLEIQRTEQGDSAMYLCASSSPRGHEQFFGPGTRLTVL.

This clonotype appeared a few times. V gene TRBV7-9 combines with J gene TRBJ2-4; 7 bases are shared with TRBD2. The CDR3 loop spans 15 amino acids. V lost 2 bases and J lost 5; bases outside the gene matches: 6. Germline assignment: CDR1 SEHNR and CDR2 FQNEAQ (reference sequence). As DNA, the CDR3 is TGTGCCAGCAGCTTACAGGAGGGAGGGGAAAACATTCAGTACTTC. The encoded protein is CASSLQEGGENIQYF.

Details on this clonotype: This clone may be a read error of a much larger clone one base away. This CDR3 is CASSPGQARHEQYF. The CDR3 DNA reads TGTGCCAGCAGCCCCGGACAGGCGAGACACGAGCAGTACTTC. V is TRBV9 and J is TRBJ2-7; 7 nucleotides match TRBD1. CDR3 size: 14 residues. The germline V gene has CDR1 SGDLS and CDR2 YYNGEE. Losses at the gene ends were 4 bases for V and 5 bases for J; bases not matched to a gene: 9.

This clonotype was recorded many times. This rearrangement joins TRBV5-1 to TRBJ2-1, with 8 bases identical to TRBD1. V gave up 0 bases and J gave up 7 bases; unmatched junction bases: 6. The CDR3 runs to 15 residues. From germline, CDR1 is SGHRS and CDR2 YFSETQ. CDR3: CASSLGQGAANEQFF. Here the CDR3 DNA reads TGCGCCAGCAGCTTGGGGCAGGGGGCGGCTAATGAGCAGTTCTTC.

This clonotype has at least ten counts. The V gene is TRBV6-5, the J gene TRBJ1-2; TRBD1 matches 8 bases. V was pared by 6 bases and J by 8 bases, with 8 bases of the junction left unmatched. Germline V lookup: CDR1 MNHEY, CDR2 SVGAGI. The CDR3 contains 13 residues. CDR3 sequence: CASSRTGRNGYTF. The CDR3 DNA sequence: TGTGCCAGCAGCAGGACAGGGCGGAACGGCTACACCTTC.

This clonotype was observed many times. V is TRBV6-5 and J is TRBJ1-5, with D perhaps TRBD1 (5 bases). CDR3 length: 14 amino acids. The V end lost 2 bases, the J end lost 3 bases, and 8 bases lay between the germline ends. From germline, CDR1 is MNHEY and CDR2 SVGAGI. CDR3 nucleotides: TGTGCCAGCAGTTACAGGGGCGACAATCAGCCCCAGCATTTT. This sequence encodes CASSYRGDNQPQHF.

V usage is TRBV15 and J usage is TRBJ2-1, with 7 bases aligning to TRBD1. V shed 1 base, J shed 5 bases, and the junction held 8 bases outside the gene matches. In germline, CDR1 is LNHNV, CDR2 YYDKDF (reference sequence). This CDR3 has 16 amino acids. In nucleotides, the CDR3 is TGTGCCACCAGCAGAGCTACAGGGGCTGAGGACAATGAGCAGTTCTTC. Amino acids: CATSRATGAEDNEQFF.

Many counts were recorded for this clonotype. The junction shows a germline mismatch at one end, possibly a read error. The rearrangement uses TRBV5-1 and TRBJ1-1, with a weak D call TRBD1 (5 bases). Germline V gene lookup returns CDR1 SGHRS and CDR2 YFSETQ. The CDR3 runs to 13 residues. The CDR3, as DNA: TGTGCCAGCAGCCCGACAGCGAACACTGAAGCTTTCTTT. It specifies CASSPTANTEAFF.